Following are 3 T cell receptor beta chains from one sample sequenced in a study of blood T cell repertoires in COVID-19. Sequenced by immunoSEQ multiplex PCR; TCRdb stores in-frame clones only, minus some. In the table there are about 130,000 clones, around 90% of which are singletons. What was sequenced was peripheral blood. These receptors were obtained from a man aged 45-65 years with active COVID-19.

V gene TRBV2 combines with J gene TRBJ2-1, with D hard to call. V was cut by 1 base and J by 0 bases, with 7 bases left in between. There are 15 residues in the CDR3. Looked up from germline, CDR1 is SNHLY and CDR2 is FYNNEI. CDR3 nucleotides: TGTGCCAGCAGTGAAGGGCGGAGCTCCTACAATGAGCAGTTCTTC. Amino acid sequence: CASSEGRSSYNEQFF.

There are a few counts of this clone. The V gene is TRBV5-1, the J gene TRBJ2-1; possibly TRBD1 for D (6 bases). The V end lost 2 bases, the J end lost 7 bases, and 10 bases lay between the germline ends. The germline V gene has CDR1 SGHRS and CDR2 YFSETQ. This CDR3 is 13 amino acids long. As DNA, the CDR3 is TGCGCCAGCAGCTTATACCAGGGGAATGAGCAGTTCTTC. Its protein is CASSLYQGNEQFF.

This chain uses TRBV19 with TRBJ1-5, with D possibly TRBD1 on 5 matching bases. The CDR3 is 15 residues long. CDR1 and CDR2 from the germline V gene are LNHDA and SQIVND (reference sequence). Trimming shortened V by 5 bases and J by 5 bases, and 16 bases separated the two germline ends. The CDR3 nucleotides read TGTGCCAGTAGTGGATCGGGACTACTTTATCAGCCCCAGCATTTT. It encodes CASSGSGLLYQPQHF.